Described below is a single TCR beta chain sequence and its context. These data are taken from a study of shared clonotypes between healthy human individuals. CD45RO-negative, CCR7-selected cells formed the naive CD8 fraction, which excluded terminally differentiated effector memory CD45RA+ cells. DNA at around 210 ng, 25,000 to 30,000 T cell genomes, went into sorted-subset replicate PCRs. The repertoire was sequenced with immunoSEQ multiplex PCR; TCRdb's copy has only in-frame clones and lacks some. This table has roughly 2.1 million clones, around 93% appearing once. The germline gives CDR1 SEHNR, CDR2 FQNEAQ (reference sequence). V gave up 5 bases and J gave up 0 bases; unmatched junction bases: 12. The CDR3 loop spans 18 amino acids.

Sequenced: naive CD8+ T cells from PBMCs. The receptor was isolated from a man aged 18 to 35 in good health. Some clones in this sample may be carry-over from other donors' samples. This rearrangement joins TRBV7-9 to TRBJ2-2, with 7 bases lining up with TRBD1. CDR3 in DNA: TGTGCCAGCAGCCCCAGACAGGGTAGGGTTGCGAACACCGGGGAGCTGTTTTTT. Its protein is CASSPRQGRVANTGELFF.